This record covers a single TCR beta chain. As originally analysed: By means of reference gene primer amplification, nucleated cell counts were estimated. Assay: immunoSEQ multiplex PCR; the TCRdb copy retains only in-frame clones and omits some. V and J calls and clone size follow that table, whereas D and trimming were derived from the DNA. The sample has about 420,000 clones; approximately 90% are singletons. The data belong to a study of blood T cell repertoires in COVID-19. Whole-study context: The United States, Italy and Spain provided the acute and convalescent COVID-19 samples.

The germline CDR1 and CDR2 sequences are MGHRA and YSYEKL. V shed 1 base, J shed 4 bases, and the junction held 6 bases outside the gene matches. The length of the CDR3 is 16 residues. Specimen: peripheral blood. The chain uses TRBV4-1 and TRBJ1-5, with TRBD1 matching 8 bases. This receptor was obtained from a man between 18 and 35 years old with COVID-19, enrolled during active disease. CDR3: CASSQAPQGANQPQHF. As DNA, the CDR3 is TGCGCCAGCAGCCAAGCACCCCAGGGGGCGAATCAGCCCCAGCATTTT.